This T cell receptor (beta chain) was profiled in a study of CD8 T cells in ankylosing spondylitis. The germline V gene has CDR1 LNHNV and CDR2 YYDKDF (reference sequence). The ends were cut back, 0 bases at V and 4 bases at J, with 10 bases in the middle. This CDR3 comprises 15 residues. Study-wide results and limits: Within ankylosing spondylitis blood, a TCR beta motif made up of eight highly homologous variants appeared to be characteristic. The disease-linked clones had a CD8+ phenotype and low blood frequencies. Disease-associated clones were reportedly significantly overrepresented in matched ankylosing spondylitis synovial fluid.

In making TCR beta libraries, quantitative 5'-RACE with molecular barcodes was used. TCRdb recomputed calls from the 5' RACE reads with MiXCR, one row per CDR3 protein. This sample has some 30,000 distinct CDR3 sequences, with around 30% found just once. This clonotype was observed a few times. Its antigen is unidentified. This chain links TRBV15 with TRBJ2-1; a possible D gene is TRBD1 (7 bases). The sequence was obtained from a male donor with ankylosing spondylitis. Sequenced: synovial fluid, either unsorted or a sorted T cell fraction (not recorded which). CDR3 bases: TGTGCCACCAGCAGAGAGGCGGGACAGTACAATGAGCAGTTCTTC. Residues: CATSREAGQYNEQFF.